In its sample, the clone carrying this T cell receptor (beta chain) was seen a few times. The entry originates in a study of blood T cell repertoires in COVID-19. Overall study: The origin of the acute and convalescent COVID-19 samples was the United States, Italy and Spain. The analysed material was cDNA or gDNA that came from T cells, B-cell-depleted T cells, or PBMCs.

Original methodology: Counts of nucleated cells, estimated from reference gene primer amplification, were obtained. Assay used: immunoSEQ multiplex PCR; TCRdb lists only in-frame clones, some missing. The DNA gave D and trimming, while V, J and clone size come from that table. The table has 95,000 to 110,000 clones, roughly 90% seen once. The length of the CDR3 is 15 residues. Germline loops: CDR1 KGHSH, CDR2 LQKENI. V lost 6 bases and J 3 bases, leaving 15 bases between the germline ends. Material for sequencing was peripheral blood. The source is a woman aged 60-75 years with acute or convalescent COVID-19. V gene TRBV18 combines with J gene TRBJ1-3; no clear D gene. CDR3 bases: TGTGCCAGCTCCCTGGAGGGCTTAGGTGGAAACACCATATATTTT. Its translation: CASSLEGLGGNTIYF.